The T cell receptor (beta chain) described here comes from a study of OX40 agonist ivuxolimab in advanced cancers. Study-wide background: Among those treated, three patients had partial responses, one with hepatocellular carcinoma and two with cutaneous melanoma. Notes on the study in general: At doses 0.1 to 3.0 mg/kg, CD4+ and CD8+ clones expanded. CD8+ T cells (on average) carried more expanded clones than CD4+ T cells.

Autoimmune disease history or systemic immunosuppression disqualified patients. Germline V gene sequence: CDR1 MGHRA, CDR2 YSYEKL. V was clipped by 4 bases and J by 3 bases, with 19 bases between them. CDR3 length equals 17 residues. Profiled with immunoSEQ multiplex PCR; TCRdb holds only in-frame clones, not every one. The sample lists more than 60,000 clones; around 87% were seen once. This clone was seen once. Its antigen remains unidentified. The sample in question was CD4+ or CD8+ T cells sorted from blood, obtained in a trial of the OX40 agonist ivuxolimab. The receptor comes from an adult with an advanced solid tumor such as melanoma, head and neck, liver or kidney cancer. V is TRBV4-1 and J is TRBJ1-3; no clear D. This chain's CDR3 is CASSPSGRQPFGNTIYF. The CDR3 nucleotides read TGCGCCAGCAGCCCCTCGGGCCGGCAGCCTTTTGGAAACACCATATATTTT.